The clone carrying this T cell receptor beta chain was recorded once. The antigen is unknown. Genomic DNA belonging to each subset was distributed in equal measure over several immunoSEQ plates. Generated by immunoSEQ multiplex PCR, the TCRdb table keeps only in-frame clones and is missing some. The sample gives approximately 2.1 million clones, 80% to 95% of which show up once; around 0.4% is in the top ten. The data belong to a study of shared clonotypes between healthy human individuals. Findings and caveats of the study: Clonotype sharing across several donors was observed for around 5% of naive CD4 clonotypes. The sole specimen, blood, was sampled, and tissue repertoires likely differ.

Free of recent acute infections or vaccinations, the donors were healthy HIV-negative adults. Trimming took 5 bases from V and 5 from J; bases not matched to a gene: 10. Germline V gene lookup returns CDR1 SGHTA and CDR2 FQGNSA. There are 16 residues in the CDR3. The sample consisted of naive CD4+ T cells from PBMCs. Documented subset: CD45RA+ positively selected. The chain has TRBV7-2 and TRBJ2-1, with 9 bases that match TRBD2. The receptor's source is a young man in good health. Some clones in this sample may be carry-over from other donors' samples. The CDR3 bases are TGTGCCAGCAGCAGGGGGGCGGCTAGCGGGAACAATGAGCAGTTCTTC. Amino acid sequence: CASSRGAASGNNEQFF.